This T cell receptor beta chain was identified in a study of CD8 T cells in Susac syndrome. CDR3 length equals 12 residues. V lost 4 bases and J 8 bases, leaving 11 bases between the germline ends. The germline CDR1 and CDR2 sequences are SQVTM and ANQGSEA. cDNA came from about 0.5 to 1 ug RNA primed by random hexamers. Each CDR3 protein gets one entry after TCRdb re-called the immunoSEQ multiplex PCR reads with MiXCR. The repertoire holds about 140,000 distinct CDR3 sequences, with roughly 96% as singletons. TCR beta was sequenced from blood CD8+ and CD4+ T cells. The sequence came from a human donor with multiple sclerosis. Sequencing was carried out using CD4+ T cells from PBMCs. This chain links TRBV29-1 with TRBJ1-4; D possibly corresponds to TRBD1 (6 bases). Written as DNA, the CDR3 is TGCAGCGTTGGCAGGGGAAGGGAAAAACTGTTTTTT. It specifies CSVGRGREKLFF. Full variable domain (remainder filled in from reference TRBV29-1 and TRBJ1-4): SAVISQKPSRDICQRGTSLTIQCQVDSQVTMMFWYRQQPGQSLTLIATANQGSEATYESGFVIDKFPISRPNLTFSTLTVSNMSPEDSSIYLCSVGRGREKLFFGSGTQLSVL.